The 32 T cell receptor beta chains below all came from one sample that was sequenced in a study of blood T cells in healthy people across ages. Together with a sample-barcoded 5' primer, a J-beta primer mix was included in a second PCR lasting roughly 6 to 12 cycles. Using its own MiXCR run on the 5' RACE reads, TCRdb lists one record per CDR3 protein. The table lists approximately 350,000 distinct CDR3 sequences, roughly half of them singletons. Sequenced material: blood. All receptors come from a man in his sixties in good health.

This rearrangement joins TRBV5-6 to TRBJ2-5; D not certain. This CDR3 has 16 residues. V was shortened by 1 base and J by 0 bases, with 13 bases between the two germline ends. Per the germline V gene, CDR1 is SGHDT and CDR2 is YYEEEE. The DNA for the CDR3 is TGTGCCAGCAGCTTGTTTCCCTCAGTGGACCAAGAGACCCAGTACTTC. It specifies CASSLFPSVDQETQYF.

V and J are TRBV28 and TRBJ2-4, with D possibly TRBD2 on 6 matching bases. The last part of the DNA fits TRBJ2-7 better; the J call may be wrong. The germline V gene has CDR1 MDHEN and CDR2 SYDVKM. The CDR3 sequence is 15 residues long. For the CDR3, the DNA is TGTGCCAGCGGACGAGCACCGGGACTCCCCTACGAGCAGTACTTC. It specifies CASGRAPGLPYEQYF.

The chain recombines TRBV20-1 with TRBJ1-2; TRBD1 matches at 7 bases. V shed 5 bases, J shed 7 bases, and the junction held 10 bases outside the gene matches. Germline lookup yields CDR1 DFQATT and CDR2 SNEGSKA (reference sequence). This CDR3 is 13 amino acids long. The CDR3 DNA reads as TGCAGTGCTCGGCAGACAGGGTCTGGTGGCTACACCTTC. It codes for CSARQTGSGGYTF.

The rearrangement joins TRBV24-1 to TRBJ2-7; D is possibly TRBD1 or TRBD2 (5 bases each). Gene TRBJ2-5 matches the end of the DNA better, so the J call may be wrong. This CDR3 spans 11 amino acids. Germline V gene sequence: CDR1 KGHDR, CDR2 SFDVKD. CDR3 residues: CATGTVETQYF. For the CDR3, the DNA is TGTGCCACCGGGACCGTGGAGACCCAGTACTTC.

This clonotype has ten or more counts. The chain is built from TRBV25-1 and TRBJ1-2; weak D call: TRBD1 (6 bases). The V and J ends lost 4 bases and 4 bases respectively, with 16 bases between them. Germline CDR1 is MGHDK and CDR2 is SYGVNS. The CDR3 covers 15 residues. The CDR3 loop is CASSGFTGHLYGYTF. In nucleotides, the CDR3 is TGTGCCAGCAGTGGATTTACGGGACATCTCTATGGCTACACCTTC.

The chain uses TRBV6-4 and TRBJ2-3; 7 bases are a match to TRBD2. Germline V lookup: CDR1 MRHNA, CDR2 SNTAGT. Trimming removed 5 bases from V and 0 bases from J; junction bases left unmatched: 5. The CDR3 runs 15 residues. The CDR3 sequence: CASSSSSGSTDTQYF. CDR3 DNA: TGTGCCAGCAGTTCATCTAGCGGAAGCACAGATACGCAGTATTTT.

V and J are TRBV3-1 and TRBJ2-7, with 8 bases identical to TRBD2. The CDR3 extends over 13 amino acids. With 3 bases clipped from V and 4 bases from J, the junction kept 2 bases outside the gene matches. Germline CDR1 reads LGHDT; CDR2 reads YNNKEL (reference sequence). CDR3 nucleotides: TGTGCCAGCAGCCAGGCGGGAGGATACGAGCAGTACTTC. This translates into CASSQAGGYEQYF.

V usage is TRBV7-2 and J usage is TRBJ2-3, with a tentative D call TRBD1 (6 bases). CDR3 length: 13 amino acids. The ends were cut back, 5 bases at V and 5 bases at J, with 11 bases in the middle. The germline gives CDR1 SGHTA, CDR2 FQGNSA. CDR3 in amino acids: CASSPGQKDTQYF. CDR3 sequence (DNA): TGTGCCAGCAGCCCAGGACAGAAAGATACGCAGTATTTT.

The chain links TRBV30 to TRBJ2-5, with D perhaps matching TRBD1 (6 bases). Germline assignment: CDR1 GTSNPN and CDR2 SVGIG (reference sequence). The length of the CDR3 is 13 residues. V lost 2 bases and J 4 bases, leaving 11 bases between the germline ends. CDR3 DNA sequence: TGTGCCTGGAGTTACGGACAGTTAGAGACCCAGTACTTC. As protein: CAWSYGQLETQYF.

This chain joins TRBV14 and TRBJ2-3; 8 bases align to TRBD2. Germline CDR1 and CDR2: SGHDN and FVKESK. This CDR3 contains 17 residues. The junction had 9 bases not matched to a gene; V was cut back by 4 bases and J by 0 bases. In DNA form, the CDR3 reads TGTGCCAGCAGCCCTACCTCGGGGGGGCCTAGCACAGATACGCAGTATTTT. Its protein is CASSPTSGGPSTDTQYF.

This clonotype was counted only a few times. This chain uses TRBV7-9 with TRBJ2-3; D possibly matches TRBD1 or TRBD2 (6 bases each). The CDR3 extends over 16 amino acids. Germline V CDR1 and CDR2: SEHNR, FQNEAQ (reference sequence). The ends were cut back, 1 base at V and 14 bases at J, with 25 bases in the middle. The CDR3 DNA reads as TGTGCCAGCAGCTTAGGGGATGATGGGGGGCACAGATACGCGTATTTT. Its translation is CASSLGDDGGHRYAYF.

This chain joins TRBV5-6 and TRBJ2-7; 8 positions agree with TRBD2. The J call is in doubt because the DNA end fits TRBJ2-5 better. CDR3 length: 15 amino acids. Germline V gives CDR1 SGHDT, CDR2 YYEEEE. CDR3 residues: CASRWVAAGEETQYF. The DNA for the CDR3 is TGTGCCAGCAGATGGGTGGCAGCGGGAGAAGAGACCCAGTACTTC.

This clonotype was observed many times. This CDR3 is CASSKEGSRETQYF. DNA of the CDR3: TGTGCCAGCAGCAAAGAAGGCAGTCGAGAGACCCAGTACTTC. The chain uses TRBV21-1 and TRBJ2-5. TRBV21-1 has pseudogene status. The CDR3 has 14 residues.

The CDR3 sequence: CSVRQGNEQYF. The CDR3 DNA sequence: TGCAGCGTGCGACAGGGGAACGAGCAGTACTTC. This rearrangement joins TRBV29-1 to TRBJ2-7; TRBD1 aligns across 8 bases. Germline assignment: CDR1 SQVTM and CDR2 ANQGSEA. CDR3 size: 11 residues. V was pared by 6 bases and J by 5 bases, with 3 bases of the junction left unmatched.

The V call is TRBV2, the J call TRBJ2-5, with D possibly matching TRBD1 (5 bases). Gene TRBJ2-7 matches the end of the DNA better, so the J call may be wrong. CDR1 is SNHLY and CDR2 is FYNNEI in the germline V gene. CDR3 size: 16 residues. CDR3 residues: CASTASGWGPIHEQYF. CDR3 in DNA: TGTGCCAGCACAGCCTCCGGGTGGGGCCCGATCCACGAGCAGTACTTC.

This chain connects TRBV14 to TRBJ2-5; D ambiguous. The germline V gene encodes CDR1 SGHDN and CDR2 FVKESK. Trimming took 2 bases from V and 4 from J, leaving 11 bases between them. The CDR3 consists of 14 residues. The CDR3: CASSQLSVGETQYF. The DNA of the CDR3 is TGTGCCAGCAGCCAATTGAGCGTAGGAGAGACCCAGTACTTC.

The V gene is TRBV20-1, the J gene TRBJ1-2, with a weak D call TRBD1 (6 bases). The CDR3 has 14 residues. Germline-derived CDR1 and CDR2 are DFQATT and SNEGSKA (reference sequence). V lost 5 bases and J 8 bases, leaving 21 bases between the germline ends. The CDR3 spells CSASESRQGWGYTF. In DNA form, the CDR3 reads TGCAGTGCTTCAGAGTCCCGGCAGGGGTGGGGCTACACCTTC.

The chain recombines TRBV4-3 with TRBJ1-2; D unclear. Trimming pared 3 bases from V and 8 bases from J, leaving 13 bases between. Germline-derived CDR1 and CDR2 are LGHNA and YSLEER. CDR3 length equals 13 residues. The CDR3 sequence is CASSQLEGRGYTF. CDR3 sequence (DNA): TGCGCCAGCAGCCAGTTAGAGGGAAGAGGCTACACCTTC.

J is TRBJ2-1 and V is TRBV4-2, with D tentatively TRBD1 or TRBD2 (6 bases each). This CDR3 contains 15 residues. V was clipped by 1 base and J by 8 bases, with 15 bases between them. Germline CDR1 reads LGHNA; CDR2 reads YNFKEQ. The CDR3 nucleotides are TGTGCCAGCAGCCAAGCTGGGGGGCGATGGGATGAGCAGTTCTTC. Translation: CASSQAGGRWDEQFF.

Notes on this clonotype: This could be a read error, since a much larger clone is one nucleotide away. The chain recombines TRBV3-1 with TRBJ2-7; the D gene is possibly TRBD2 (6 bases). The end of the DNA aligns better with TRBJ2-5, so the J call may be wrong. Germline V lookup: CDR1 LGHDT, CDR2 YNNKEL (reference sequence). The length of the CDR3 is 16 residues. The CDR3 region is CASSQGSRRRGETQYF. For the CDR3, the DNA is TGTGCCAGCAGCCAAGGTTCTCGCAGGAGGGGAGAGACCCAGTACTTC.

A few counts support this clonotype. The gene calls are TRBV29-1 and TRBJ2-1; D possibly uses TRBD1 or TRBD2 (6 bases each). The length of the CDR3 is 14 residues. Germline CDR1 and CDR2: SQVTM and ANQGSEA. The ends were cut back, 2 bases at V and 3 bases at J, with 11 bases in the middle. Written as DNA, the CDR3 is TGCAGCGTTGAACCGGGGGCTGGCTACAATGAGCAGTTCTTC. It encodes CSVEPGAGYNEQFF.

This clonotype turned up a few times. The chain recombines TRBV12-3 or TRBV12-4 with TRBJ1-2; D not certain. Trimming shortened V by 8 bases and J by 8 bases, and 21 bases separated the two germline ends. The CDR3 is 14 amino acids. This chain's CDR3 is CASGDGRHHGGYTF. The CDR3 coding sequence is TGTGCCAGCGGCGACGGCAGGCACCATGGAGGCTACACCTTC.

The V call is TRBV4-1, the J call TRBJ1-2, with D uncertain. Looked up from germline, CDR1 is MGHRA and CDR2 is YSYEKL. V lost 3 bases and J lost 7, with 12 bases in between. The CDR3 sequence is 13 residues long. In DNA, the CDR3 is TGCGCCAGCAGCCACCCCCGGATGGGTGGCTACACCTTC. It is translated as CASSHPRMGGYTF.

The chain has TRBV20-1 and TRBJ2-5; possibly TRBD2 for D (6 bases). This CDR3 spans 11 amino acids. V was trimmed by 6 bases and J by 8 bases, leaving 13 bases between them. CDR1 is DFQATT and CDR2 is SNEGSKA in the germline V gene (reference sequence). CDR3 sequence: CSALAEATQYF. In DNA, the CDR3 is TGCAGTGCATTAGCGGAGGCTACCCAGTACTTC.

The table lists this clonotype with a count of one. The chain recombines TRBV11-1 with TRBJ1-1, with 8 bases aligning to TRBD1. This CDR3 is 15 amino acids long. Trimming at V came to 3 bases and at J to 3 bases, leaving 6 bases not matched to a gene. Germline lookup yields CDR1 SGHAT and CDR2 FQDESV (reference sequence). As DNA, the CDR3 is TGTGCCAGCAGCTTTCCAGGGGGCGCGGACACTGAAGCTTTCTTT. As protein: CASSFPGGADTEAFF.

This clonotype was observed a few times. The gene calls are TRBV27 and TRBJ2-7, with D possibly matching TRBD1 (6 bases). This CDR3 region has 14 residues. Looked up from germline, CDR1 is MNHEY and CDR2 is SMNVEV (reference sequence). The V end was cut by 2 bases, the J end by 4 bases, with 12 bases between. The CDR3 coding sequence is TGTGCCAGCAGTTTAGGCAGGGGCGGATACGAGCAGTACTTC. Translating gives CASSLGRGGYEQYF.

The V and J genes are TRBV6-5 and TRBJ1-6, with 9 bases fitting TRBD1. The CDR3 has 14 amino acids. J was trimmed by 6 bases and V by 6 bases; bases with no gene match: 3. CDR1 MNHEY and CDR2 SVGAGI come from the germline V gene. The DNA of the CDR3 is TGTGCCAGCAGCCGACAGGGGGTTAATTCACCCCTCCACTTT. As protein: CASSRQGVNSPLHF.

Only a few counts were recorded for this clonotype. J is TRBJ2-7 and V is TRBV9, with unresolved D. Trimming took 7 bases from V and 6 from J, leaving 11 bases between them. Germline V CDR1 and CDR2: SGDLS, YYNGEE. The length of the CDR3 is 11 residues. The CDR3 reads CASGWGLEQYF. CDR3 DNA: TGTGCCAGCGGGTGGGGTCTCGAGCAGTACTTC.

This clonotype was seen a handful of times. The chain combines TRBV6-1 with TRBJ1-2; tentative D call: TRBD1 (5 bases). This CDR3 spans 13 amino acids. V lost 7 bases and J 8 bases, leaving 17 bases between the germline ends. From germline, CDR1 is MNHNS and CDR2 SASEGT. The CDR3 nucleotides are TGTGCCAGCACCCGGGACGCCTTAGGCGGCTACACCTTC. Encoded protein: CASTRDALGGYTF.

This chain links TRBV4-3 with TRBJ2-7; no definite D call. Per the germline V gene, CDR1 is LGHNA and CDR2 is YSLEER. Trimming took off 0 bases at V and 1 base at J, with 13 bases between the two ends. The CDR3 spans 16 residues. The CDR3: CASSQEDDWVSYEQYF. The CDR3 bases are TGCGCCAGCAGCCAAGAGGACGACTGGGTTTCCTACGAGCAGTACTTC.

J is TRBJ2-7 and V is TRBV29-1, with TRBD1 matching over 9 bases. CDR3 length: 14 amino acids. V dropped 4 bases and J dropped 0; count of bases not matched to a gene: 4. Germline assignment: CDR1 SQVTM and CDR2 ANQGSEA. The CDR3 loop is CSVVRTGVSYEQYF. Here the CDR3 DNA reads TGCAGCGTTGTTAGGACAGGGGTCTCCTACGAGCAGTACTTC.

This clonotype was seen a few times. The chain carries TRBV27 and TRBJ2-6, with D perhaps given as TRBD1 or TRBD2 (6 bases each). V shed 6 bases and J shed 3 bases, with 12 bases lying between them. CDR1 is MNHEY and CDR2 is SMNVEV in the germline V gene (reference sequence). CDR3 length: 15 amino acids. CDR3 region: CASSNRGRGANVLTF. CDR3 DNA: TGTGCCAGCAGCAACCGGGGGCGTGGGGCCAACGTCCTGACTTTC.